This TCR beta chain was captured in a study of blood T cell repertoires in COVID-19. Across the study: Sample material is recorded as cDNA or gDNA derived from T cells, B-cell-depleted T cells, or PBMCs.

Repertoires were generated with immunoSEQ multiplex PCR, while TCRdb's copy carries only in-frame clones and drops some. Of 60,000 to 80,000 clones in the sample, roughly 83% are singletons; the top ten hold around 8%. Germline values: CDR1 SGHRS, CDR2 YFSETQ. The CDR3 runs to 16 residues. V was pared by 0 bases and J by 0 bases, with 7 bases between. This clonotype was sampled from a man in his fifties or sixties with active COVID-19. Material for sequencing was peripheral blood. The chain is built from TRBV5-1 and TRBJ2-6, with D possibly TRBD1 on 5 matching bases. CDR3 nucleotide sequence: TGCGCCAGCAGCTTGGGGGGCACCTCTGGGGCCAACGTCCTGACTTTC. Amino acids: CASSLGGTSGANVLTF.